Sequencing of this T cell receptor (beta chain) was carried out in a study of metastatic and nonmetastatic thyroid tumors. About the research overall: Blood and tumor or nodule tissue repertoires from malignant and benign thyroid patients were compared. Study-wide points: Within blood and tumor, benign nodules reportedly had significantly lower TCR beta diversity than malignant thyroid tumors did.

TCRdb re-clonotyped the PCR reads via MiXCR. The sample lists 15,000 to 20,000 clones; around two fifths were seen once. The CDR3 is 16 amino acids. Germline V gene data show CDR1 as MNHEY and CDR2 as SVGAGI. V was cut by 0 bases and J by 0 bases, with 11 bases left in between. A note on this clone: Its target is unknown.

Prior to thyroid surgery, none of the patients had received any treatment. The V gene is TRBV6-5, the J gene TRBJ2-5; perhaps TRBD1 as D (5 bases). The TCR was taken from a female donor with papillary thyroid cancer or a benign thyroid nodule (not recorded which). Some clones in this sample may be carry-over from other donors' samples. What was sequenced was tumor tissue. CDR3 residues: CASSYSVSGYQETQYF. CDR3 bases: TGTGCCAGCAGTTACTCGGTGTCAGGGTACCAAGAGACCCAGTACTTC.